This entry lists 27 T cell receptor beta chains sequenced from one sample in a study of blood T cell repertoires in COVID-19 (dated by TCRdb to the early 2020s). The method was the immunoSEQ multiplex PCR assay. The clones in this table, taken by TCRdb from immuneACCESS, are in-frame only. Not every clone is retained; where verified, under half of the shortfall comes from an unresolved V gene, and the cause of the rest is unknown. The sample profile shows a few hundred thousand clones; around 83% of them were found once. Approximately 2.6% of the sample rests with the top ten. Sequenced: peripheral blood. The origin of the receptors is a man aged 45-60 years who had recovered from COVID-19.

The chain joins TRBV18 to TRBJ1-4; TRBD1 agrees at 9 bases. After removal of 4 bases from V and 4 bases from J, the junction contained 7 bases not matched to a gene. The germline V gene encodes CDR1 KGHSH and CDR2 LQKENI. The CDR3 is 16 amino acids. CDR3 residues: CASSQTQGAYNEKLFF. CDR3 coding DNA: TGTGCCAGCTCACAGACACAGGGGGCTTATAATGAAAAACTGTTTTTT.

CDR3 sequence (DNA): TGTGCCAGCAGTGAATCGACTAGCGGGTCCTACGAGCAGTACTTC. Amino acid sequence: CASSESTSGSYEQYF. V and J are TRBV6-1 and TRBJ2-7; 10 bases fit TRBD2. V lost 2 bases to trimming and J lost 1 base; unmatched junction nucleotides: 2. CDR3 length equals 15 residues. The germline V gene has CDR1 MNHNS and CDR2 SASEGT.

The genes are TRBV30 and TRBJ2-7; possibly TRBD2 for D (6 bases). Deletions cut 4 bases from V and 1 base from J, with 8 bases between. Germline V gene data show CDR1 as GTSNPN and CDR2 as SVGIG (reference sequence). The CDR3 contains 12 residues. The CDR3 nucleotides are TGTGCCTGGACTAGCGATTCCTACGAGCAGTACTTC. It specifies CAWTSDSYEQYF. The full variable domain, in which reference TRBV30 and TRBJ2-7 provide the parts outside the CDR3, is SQTIHQWPATLVQPVGSPLSLECTVEGTSNPNLYWYRQAAGRGLQLLFYSVGIGQISSEVPQNLSASRPQDRQFILSSKKLLLSDSGFYLCAWTSDSYEQYFGPGTRLTVT.

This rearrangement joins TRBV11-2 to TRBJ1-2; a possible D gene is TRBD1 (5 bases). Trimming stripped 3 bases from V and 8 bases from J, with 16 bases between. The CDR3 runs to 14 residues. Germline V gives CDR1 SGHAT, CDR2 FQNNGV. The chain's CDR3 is CASSLGGIWRGYTF. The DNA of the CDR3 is TGTGCCAGCAGCTTGGGGGGGATCTGGCGCGGCTACACCTTC.

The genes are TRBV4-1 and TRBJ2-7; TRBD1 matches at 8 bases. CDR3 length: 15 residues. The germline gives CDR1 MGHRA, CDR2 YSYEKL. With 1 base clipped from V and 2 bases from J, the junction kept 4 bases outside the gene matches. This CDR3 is CASSQGTGSPYEQYF. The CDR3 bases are TGCGCCAGCAGCCAAGGGACAGGGTCCCCCTACGAGCAGTACTTC.

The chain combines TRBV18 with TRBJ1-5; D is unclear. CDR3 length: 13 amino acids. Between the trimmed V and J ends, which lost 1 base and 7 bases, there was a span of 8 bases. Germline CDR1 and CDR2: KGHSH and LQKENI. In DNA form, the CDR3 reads TGTGCCAGCTCACCACTCCAGGAACAGCCCCAGCATTTT. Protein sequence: CASSPLQEQPQHF.

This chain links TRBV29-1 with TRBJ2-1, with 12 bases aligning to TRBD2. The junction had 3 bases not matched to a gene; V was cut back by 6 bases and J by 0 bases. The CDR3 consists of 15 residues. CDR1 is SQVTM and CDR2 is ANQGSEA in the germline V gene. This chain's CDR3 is CSVVTSGSSYNEQFF. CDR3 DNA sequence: TGCAGCGTAGTGACTAGCGGGAGCTCCTACAATGAGCAGTTCTTC.

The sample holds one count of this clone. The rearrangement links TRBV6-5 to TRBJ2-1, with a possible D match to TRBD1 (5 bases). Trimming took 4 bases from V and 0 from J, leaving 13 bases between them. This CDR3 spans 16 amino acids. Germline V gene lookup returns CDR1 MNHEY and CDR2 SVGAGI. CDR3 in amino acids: CASSSNGAYSYNEQFF. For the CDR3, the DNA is TGTGCCAGCAGTTCCAATGGGGCGTACTCCTACAATGAGCAGTTCTTC.

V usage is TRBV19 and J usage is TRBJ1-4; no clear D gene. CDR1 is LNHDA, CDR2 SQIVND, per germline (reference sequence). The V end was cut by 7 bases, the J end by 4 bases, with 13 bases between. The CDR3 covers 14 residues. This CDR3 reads CASTYSFGNEKLFF. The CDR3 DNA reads TGTGCCAGTACTTACAGCTTTGGTAATGAAAAACTGTTTTTT.

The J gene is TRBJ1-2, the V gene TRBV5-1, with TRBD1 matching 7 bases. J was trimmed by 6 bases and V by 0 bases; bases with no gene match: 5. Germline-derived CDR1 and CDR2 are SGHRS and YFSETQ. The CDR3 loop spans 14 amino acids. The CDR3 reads CASSLGQGVDGYTF. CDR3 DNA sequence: TGCGCCAGCAGCTTGGGACAGGGAGTCGATGGCTACACCTTC. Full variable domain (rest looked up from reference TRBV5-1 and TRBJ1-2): KAGVTQTPRYLIKTRGQQVTLSCSPISGHRSVSWYQQTPGQGLQFLFEYFSETQRNKGNFPGRFSGRQFSNSRSEMNVSTLELGDSALYLCASSLGQGVDGYTFGSGTRLTVV.

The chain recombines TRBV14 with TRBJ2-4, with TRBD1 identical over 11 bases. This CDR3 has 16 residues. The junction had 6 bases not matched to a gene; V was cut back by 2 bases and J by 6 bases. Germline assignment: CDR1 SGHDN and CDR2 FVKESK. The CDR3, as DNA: TGTGCCAGCAGCCAAAGTTTGGGACAGGGGGGAAACATTCAGTACTTC. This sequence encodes CASSQSLGQGGNIQYF.

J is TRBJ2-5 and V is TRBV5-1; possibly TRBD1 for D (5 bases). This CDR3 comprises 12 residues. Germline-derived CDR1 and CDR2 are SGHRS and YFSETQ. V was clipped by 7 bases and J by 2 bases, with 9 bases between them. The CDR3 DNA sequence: TGCGCCAGCCGACAGCTACAAGAGACCCAGTACTTC. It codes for CASRQLQETQYF.

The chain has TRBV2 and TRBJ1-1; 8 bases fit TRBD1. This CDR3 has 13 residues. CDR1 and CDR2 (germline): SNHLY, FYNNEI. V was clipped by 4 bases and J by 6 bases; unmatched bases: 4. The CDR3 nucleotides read TGTGCCAGCAGTGGGACAGGGTATTCTGAAGCTTTCTTT. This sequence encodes CASSGTGYSEAFF.

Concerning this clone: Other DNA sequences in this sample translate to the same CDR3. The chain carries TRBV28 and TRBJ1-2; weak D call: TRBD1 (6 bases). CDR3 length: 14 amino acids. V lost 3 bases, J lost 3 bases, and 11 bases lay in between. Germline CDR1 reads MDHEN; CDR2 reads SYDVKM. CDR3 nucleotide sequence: TGTGCCAGCAGTTTCGACAGGCTCCACTATGGCTACACCTTC. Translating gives CASSFDRLHYGYTF.

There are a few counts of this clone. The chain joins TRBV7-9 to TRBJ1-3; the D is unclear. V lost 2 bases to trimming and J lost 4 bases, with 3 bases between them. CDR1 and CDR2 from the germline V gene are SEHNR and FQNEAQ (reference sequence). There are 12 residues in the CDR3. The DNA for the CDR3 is TGTGCCAGCAGCTTACAAGGAAACACCATATATTTT. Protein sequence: CASSLQGNTIYF.

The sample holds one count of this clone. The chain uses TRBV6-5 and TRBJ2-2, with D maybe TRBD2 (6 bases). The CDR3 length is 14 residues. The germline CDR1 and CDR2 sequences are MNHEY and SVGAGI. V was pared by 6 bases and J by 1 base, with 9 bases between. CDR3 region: CASSPGLNTGELFF. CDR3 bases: TGTGCCAGCAGCCCGGGACTGAACACCGGGGAGCTGTTTTTT.

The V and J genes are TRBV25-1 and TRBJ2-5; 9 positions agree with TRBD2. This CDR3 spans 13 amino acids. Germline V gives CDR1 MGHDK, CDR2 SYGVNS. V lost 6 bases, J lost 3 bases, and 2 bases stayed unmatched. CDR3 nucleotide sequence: TGTGCCAGCAGGACTAGCGGTAAAGAGACCCAGTACTTC. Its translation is CASRTSGKETQYF.

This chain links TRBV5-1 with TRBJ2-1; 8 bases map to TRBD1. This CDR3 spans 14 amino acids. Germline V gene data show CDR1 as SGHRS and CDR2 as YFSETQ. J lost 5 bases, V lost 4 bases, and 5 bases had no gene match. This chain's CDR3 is CASSRRQGNNEQFF. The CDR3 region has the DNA TGCGCCAGCAGCCGTCGACAGGGGAACAATGAGCAGTTCTTC.

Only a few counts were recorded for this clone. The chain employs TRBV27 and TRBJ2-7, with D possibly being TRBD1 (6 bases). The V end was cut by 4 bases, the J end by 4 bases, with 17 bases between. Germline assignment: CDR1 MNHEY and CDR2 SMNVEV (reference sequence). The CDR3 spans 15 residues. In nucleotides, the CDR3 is TGTGCCAGCAGTTCATACAGGGCTGGCGGGTACGAGCAGTACTTC. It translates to CASSSYRAGGYEQYF.

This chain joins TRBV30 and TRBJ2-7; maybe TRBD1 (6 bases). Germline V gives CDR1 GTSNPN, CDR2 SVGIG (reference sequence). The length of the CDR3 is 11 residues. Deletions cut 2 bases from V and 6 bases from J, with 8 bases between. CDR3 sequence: CAWSYRVEQYF. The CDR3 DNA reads TGTGCCTGGAGTTACAGGGTCGAGCAGTACTTC. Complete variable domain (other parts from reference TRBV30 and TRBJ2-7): SQTIHQWPATLVQPVGSPLSLECTVEGTSNPNLYWYRQAAGRGLQLLFYSVGIGQISSEVPQNLSASRPQDRQFILSSKKLLLSDSGFYLCAWSYRVEQYFGPGTRLTVT.

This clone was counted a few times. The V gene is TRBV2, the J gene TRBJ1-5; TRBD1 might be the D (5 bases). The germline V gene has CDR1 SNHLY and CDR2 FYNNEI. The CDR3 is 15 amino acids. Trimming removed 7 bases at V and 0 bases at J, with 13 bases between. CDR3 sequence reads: CASNKVDSSNQPQHF. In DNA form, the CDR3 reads TGTGCCAGCAACAAAGTTGACAGTAGCAATCAGCCCCAGCATTTT.

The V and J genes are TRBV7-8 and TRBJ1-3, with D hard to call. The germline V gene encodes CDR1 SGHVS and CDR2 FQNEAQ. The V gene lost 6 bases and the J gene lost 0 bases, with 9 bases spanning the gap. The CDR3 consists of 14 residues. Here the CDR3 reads CASRTGNSGNTIYF. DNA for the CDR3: TGTGCCAGCAGAACCGGGAACTCTGGAAACACCATATATTTT.

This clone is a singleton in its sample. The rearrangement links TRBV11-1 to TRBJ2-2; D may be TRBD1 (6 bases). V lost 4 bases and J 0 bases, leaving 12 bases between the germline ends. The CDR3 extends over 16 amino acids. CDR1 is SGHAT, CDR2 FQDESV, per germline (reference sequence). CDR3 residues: CASSSQGRTNTGELFF. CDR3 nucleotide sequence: TGTGCCAGCAGCTCCCAGGGGCGAACGAACACCGGGGAGCTGTTTTTT.

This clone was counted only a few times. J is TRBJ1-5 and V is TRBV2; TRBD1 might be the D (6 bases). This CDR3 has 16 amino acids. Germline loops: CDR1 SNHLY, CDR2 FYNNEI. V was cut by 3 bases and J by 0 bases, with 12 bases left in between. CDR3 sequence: CASSDQQGLSNQPQHF. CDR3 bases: TGTGCCAGCAGTGATCAACAGGGCCTTAGCAATCAGCCCCAGCATTTT.

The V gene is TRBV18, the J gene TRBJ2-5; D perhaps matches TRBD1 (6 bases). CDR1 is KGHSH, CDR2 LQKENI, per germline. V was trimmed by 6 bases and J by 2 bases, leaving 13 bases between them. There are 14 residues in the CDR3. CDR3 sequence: CASSPPGQQETQYF. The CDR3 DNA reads TGTGCCAGCTCCCCCCCCGGACAGCAAGAGACCCAGTACTTC.

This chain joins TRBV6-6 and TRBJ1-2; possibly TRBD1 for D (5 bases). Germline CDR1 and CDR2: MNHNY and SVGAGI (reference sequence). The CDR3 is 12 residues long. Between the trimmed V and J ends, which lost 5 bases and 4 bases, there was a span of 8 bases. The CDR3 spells CASSHDSYGYTF. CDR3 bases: TGTGCCAGCAGTCATGACAGCTATGGCTACACCTTC.

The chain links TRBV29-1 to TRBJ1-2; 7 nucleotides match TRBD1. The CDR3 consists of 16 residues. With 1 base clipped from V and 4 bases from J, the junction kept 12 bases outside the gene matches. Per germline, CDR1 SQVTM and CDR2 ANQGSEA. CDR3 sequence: CSVEVASDRAGYGYTF. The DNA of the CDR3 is TGCAGCGTTGAAGTCGCCTCAGACAGGGCGGGCTATGGCTACACCTTC.